The TCR beta chain under discussion was sequenced for a study of neurological immune-mediated disorders. This CDR3 contains 14 residues. Germline assignment: CDR1 MNHNY and CDR2 SVGAGI (reference sequence). The V end was cut by 2 bases, the J end by 7 bases, with 12 bases between. TCRdb re-derived calls from the 5' RACE reads in MiXCR, one entry per CDR3 protein. Of around 100,000 distinct CDR3 sequences listed, less than 14% were seen once; the top ten hold about 3%. Time point described: longitudinal time-point 3. Unsorted libraries were generated from 2 million PBMCs held at -80 degrees C. Many counts were recorded for this clonotype.

V usage is TRBV6-6 and J usage is TRBJ2-1, with TRBD2 as a possible D gene (6 bases). The sample comprised PBMCs. The origin of this receptor is a female donor with HTLV-1-associated myelopathy (HAM/TSP). CDR3 nucleotides: TGTGCCAGCAGTTACGGCGGGGTGGGAAATGAGCAGTTCTTC. Residues: CASSYGGVGNEQFF.